The present TCR beta chain was sequenced within a study of blood T cell repertoires in COVID-19. Produced via immunoSEQ multiplex PCR; TCRdb's table is partial and in-frame only. The sample lists more than 250,000 clones, around 90% occurring once. The CDR3 length is 14 residues. V was shortened by 0 bases and J by 2 bases, with 7 bases between the two germline ends. The germline V gene encodes CDR1 SGHNT and CDR2 YYREEE (reference sequence). The TCR sequence derives from a man aged 45-60 years with active or convalescent COVID-19. The genes are TRBV5-4 and TRBJ2-3; no firm D call. The sequenced sample was peripheral blood. This CDR3 reads CASSLEQPTDTQYF. CDR3 sequence (DNA): TGTGCCAGCAGCTTGGAACAGCCCACAGATACGCAGTATTTT.